The rows below give T cell receptor beta chains drawn from one sample of a study of shared clonotypes between healthy human individuals. Assay used: immunoSEQ multiplex PCR; TCRdb lists only in-frame clones, some missing. The sample carries just over 2,000,000 clones, over 85% recorded once. Sequencing was done on a sample of naive CD4+ T cells sorted from blood. The receptor set was obtained from a man aged 18 to 35 in good health. CDR3s include the opening cysteine and the closing phenylalanine or tryptophan. A D gene is named only where the DNA matches it firmly. Size values are once, few and many counts, or a class for expanded clones, and some rows have none.

CDR3 length: 15; clone size: once; J gene: TRBJ1-1; D gene: .; V gene: TRBV4-1; CDR3 protein: CASSQELGAGTEAFF; CDR3 DNA: TGCGCCAGCAGCCAAGAACTGGGGGCCGGGACTGAAGCTTTCTTT
CDR3 length: 14; clone size: .; J gene: TRBJ2-7; D gene: .; V gene: TRBV5-1; CDR3 protein: CASSLVQGPYEQYF; CDR3 DNA: TGCGCCAGCAGCTTGGTTCAGGGACCCTACGAGCAGTACTTC
CDR3 length: 16; clone size: .; J gene: TRBJ1-5; D gene: TRBD1; V gene: TRBV30; CDR3 protein: CAWSVRTGGSNQPQHF; CDR3 DNA: TGTGCCTGGAGTGTACGGACAGGGGGGTCCAATCAGCCCCAGCATTTT
CDR3 length: 12; clone size: .; J gene: TRBJ2-7; D gene: .; V gene: TRBV28; CDR3 protein: CASSLQGYEQYF; CDR3 DNA: TGTGCCAGCAGTTTACAGGGGTACGAGCAGTACTTC
CDR3 length: 14; clone size: .; J gene: TRBJ1-3; D gene: .; V gene: TRBV10-3; CDR3 protein: CAISEEVAPNTIYF; CDR3 DNA: TGTGCCATCAGTGAGGAAGTGGCCCCAAACACCATATATTTT
CDR3 length: 15; clone size: .; J gene: TRBJ2-1; D gene: TRBD1; V gene: TRBV9; CDR3 protein: CASSVDRGAYNEQFF; CDR3 DNA: TGTGCCAGCAGCGTAGACAGGGGGGCCTACAATGAGCAGTTCTTC
CDR3 length: 15; clone size: .; J gene: TRBJ1-1; D gene: .; V gene: TRBV5-4; CDR3 protein: CASSPQAISNTEAFF; CDR3 DNA: TGTGCCAGCAGCCCCCAGGCGATATCGAACACTGAAGCTTTCTTT
CDR3 length: 14; clone size: .; J gene: TRBJ2-1; D gene: .; V gene: TRBV10-1; CDR3 protein: CASSGRRDGNEQFF; CDR3 DNA: TGCGCCAGCAGTGGAAGACGGGACGGTAATGAGCAGTTCTTC
CDR3 length: 14; clone size: .; J gene: TRBJ1-6; D gene: TRBD1; V gene: TRBV6-5; CDR3 protein: CASSRQGSNSPLHF; CDR3 DNA: TGTGCCAGCAGTCGACAGGGTAGTAATTCACCCCTCCACTTT
CDR3 length: 15; clone size: .; J gene: TRBJ1-5; D gene: .; V gene: TRBV28; CDR3 protein: CASSSGQQPNQPQHF; CDR3 DNA: TGTGCCAGCAGTTCGGGGCAGCAACCAAATCAGCCCCAGCATTTT
CDR3 length: 11; clone size: .; J gene: TRBJ2-7; D gene: .; V gene: TRBV5-5; CDR3 protein: CASSLWDEQYF; CDR3 DNA: TGTGCCAGCAGCTTGTGGGACGAGCAGTACTTC
CDR3 length: 13; clone size: .; J gene: TRBJ1-1; D gene: .; V gene: TRBV15; CDR3 protein: CATSRDRITEAFF; CDR3 DNA: TGTGCCACCAGCAGAGACAGGATCACTGAAGCTTTCTTT
CDR3 length: 15; clone size: .; J gene: TRBJ1-1; D gene: .; V gene: TRBV25-1; CDR3 protein: CASSEESGRTPEAFF; CDR3 DNA: TGTGCCAGCAGTGAAGAGTCCGGCCGCACCCCTGAAGCTTTCTTT
CDR3 length: 13; clone size: .; J gene: TRBJ1-1; D gene: .; V gene: TRBV5-6; CDR3 protein: CASSLGRRQYPFF; CDR3 DNA: TGTGCCAGCAGCTTGGGAAGAAGACAGTATCCTTTCTTT
CDR3 length: 16; clone size: .; J gene: TRBJ2-7; D gene: TRBD2; V gene: TRBV15; CDR3 protein: CATSRSKGLAAYEQYF; CDR3 DNA: TGTGCCACCAGCAGAAGCAAGGGACTAGCGGCCTACGAGCAGTACTTC
CDR3 length: 14; clone size: .; J gene: TRBJ2-3; D gene: .; V gene: TRBV10-3; CDR3 protein: CAISEGREVDTQYF; CDR3 DNA: TGTGCCATCAGTGAGGGGCGAGAGGTAGATACGCAGTATTTT
CDR3 length: 15; clone size: .; J gene: TRBJ1-4; D gene: .; V gene: TRBV5-1; CDR3 protein: CASSLAASGGEKLFF; CDR3 DNA: TGCGCCAGCAGCTTGGCAGCCTCCGGAGGGGAAAAACTGTTTTTT
CDR3 length: 15; clone size: .; J gene: TRBJ1-4; D gene: .; V gene: TRBV28; CDR3 protein: CASTWDITTNEKLFF; CDR3 DNA: TGTGCCAGCACCTGGGACATAACAACTAATGAAAAACTGTTTTTT
CDR3 length: 14; clone size: .; J gene: TRBJ2-3; D gene: TRBD2; V gene: TRBV10-3; CDR3 protein: CASNLAGGQDTQYF; CDR3 DNA: TGTGCCAGCAATCTAGCGGGGGGGCAAGATACGCAGTATTTT
CDR3 length: 16; clone size: once; J gene: TRBJ2-1; D gene: .; V gene: TRBV5-1; CDR3 protein: CASSPDGGDSYNEQFF; CDR3 DNA: TGCGCCAGCAGCCCCGATGGGGGAGACTCCTACAATGAGCAGTTCTTC
CDR3 length: 15; clone size: .; J gene: TRBJ2-5; D gene: TRBD2; V gene: TRBV7-8; CDR3 protein: CASSLQRGGRETQYF; CDR3 DNA: TGTGCCAGCAGCTTACAGCGGGGGGGCCGGGAGACCCAGTACTTC
CDR3 length: 13; clone size: .; J gene: TRBJ2-5; D gene: .; V gene: TRBV15; CDR3 protein: CATSRVQRETQYF; CDR3 DNA: TGTGCCACCAGCAGAGTTCAGCGCGAGACCCAGTACTTC
CDR3 length: 15; clone size: .; J gene: TRBJ2-3; D gene: TRBD2; V gene: TRBV18; CDR3 protein: CASSPIAGGADTQYF; CDR3 DNA: TGTGCCAGCTCACCTATAGCGGGAGGTGCAGATACGCAGTATTTT
CDR3 length: 15; clone size: .; J gene: TRBJ2-3; D gene: TRBD2; V gene: TRBV9; CDR3 protein: CASALAGEGTDTQYF; CDR3 DNA: TGTGCCAGCGCGCTAGCGGGGGAGGGGACAGATACGCAGTATTTT
CDR3 length: 18; clone size: .; J gene: TRBJ1-6; D gene: TRBD1; V gene: TRBV7-9; CDR3 protein: CASSLGQGPSSYNSPLHF; CDR3 DNA: TGTGCCAGCAGCTTGGGACAGGGGCCGAGCTCCTATAATTCACCCCTCCACTTT
CDR3 length: 11; clone size: .; J gene: TRBJ2-7; D gene: .; V gene: TRBV28; CDR3 protein: CASSTPYEQYF; CDR3 DNA: TGTGCCAGCAGTACCCCTTACGAGCAGTACTTC
CDR3 length: 15; clone size: once; J gene: TRBJ2-1; D gene: .; V gene: TRBV7-2; CDR3 protein: CASSLRGTKDNEQFF; CDR3 DNA: TGTGCCAGCAGCTTACGGGGTACCAAAGACAATGAGCAGTTCTTC
CDR3 length: 14; clone size: once; J gene: TRBJ1-2; D gene: .; V gene: TRBV23-1; CDR3 protein: CASSQVSQNYGYTF; CDR3 DNA: TGCGCCAGCAGTCAGGTGAGCCAGAACTATGGCTACACCTTC
CDR3 length: 13; clone size: .; J gene: TRBJ1-2; D gene: .; V gene: TRBV28; CDR3 protein: CASSLGLGGGYTF; CDR3 DNA: TGTGCCAGCAGTCTGGGCCTCGGGGGTGGCTACACCTTC
CDR3 length: 14; clone size: .; J gene: TRBJ1-5; D gene: TRBD1; V gene: TRBV6-5; CDR3 protein: CACRGLGSNQPQHF; CDR3 DNA: TGTGCCTGCAGGGGGTTGGGAAGCAATCAGCCCCAGCATTTT
CDR3 length: 11; clone size: .; J gene: TRBJ1-1; D gene: .; V gene: TRBV30; CDR3 protein: CARAGDTEAFF; CDR3 DNA: TGTGCCCGGGCAGGGGACACTGAAGCTTTCTTT
CDR3 length: 13; clone size: .; J gene: TRBJ2-3; D gene: .; V gene: TRBV2; CDR3 protein: CASEADRTDTQYF; CDR3 DNA: TGTGCCAGCGAAGCAGACCGCACAGATACGCAGTATTTT
CDR3 length: 16; clone size: .; J gene: TRBJ2-6; D gene: .; V gene: TRBV19; CDR3 protein: CASSPFWESGANVLTF; CDR3 DNA: TGTGCCAGTAGTCCCTTCTGGGAATCCGGGGCCAACGTCCTGACTTTC
CDR3 length: 14; clone size: .; J gene: TRBJ2-3; D gene: .; V gene: TRBV19; CDR3 protein: CASSIGVRTDTQYF; CDR3 DNA: TGTGCCAGTAGTATTGGGGTCCGCACAGATACGCAGTATTTT
CDR3 length: 12; clone size: .; J gene: TRBJ2-5; D gene: .; V gene: TRBV6-6; CDR3 protein: CASTGAQETQYF; CDR3 DNA: TGTGCCAGCACCGGGGCCCAAGAGACCCAGTACTTC
CDR3 length: 18; clone size: once; J gene: TRBJ2-1; D gene: TRBD2; V gene: TRBV5-1; CDR3 protein: CASSRTGTSGVLYNEQFF; CDR3 DNA: TGCGCCAGCAGCCGTACTGGGACTAGCGGGGTGCTCTACAATGAGCAGTTCTTC
CDR3 length: 14; clone size: .; J gene: TRBJ2-4; D gene: TRBD1; V gene: TRBV5-1; CDR3 protein: CASSVTGIGDIQYF; CDR3 DNA: TGCGCCAGCAGCGTGACAGGGATCGGCGACATTCAGTACTTC
CDR3 length: 11; clone size: .; J gene: TRBJ2-5; D gene: .; V gene: TRBV6-5; CDR3 protein: CASSYGGTQYF; CDR3 DNA: TGTGCCAGCAGTTACGGAGGGACCCAGTACTTC
CDR3 length: 17; clone size: .; J gene: TRBJ1-6; D gene: .; V gene: TRBV27; CDR3 protein: CASSLSRGSSTGSPLHF; CDR3 DNA: TGTGCCAGCAGTTTATCGAGAGGGTCTAGTACCGGATCACCCCTCCACTTT
CDR3 length: 15; clone size: .; J gene: TRBJ2-5; D gene: .; V gene: TRBV9; CDR3 protein: CASSVESGPQETQYF; CDR3 DNA: TGTGCCAGCAGCGTAGAATCGGGCCCTCAAGAGACCCAGTACTTC
CDR3 length: 16; clone size: .; J gene: TRBJ2-1; D gene: TRBD2; V gene: TRBV11-1; CDR3 protein: CASSPHAAGFYNEQFF; CDR3 DNA: TGTGCCAGCAGCCCCCACGCAGCGGGGTTTTACAATGAGCAGTTCTTC
CDR3 length: 13; clone size: .; J gene: TRBJ1-2; D gene: .; V gene: TRBV5-4; CDR3 protein: CASSLAFGSGYTF; CDR3 DNA: TGTGCCAGCAGCTTGGCCTTCGGGTCCGGCTACACCTTC
CDR3 length: 12; clone size: .; J gene: TRBJ2-1; D gene: .; V gene: TRBV30; CDR3 protein: CACLSQGGRQFF; CDR3 DNA: TGTGCCTGTCTCTCCCAGGGAGGTAGGCAGTTCTTC
CDR3 length: 11; clone size: .; J gene: TRBJ1-2; D gene: .; V gene: TRBV29-1; CDR3 protein: CSVGSNYGYTF; CDR3 DNA: TGCAGCGTTGGGTCTAACTATGGCTACACCTTC
CDR3 length: 14; clone size: .; J gene: TRBJ1-2; D gene: TRBD1; V gene: TRBV6-5; CDR3 protein: CASRRDRGRYGYTF; CDR3 DNA: TGTGCCAGCAGGCGGGACAGGGGACGCTATGGCTACACCTTC
CDR3 length: 14; clone size: .; J gene: TRBJ1-2; D gene: TRBD1; V gene: TRBV29-1; CDR3 protein: CSVIREQGLGGYTF; CDR3 DNA: TGCAGCGTCATCCGGGAACAGGGGTTGGGTGGCTACACCTTC
CDR3 length: 16; clone size: .; J gene: TRBJ2-1; D gene: TRBD2; V gene: TRBV7-2; CDR3 protein: CASSFSRSGRGNEQFF; CDR3 DNA: TGTGCCAGCAGCTTTTCCCGTAGCGGGAGGGGCAATGAGCAGTTCTTC
CDR3 length: 16; clone size: .; J gene: TRBJ2-1; D gene: .; V gene: TRBV5-6; CDR3 protein: CASSLMTSLSNNEQFF; CDR3 DNA: TGTGCCAGCAGCTTGATGACAAGCCTTTCTAACAATGAGCAGTTCTTC
CDR3 length: 14; clone size: .; J gene: TRBJ2-7; D gene: TRBD2; V gene: TRBV7-2; CDR3 protein: CASGRAAGVGEQYF; CDR3 DNA: TGTGCCAGCGGGCGGGCAGCGGGAGTCGGGGAGCAGTACTTC
CDR3 length: 16; clone size: .; J gene: TRBJ1-3; D gene: .; V gene: TRBV10-3; CDR3 protein: CAIRPADGTSGNTIYF; CDR3 DNA: TGTGCCATACGACCCGCCGACGGGACGTCTGGAAACACCATATATTTT
CDR3 length: 13; clone size: .; J gene: TRBJ2-7; D gene: .; V gene: TRBV25-1; CDR3 protein: CASTGQYSYEQYF; CDR3 DNA: TGTGCCAGCACAGGACAGTATTCCTACGAGCAGTACTTC
CDR3 length: 16; clone size: .; J gene: TRBJ2-6; D gene: TRBD1; V gene: TRBV29-1; CDR3 protein: CSVVGTGSSGANVLTF; CDR3 DNA: TGCAGCGTCGTAGGGACAGGTAGCTCTGGGGCCAACGTCCTGACTTTC
CDR3 length: 16; clone size: once; J gene: TRBJ1-3; D gene: .; V gene: TRBV7-9; CDR3 protein: CASSTRTVDGRNTIYF; CDR3 DNA: TGTGCCAGCAGCACCCGGACCGTGGACGGTAGAAACACCATATATTTT
CDR3 length: 15; clone size: once; J gene: TRBJ1-6; D gene: .; V gene: TRBV7-2; CDR3 protein: CASSLGREGNSPLHF; CDR3 DNA: TGTGCCAGCAGCTTAGGCAGGGAGGGTAATTCACCCCTCCACTTT
CDR3 length: 17; clone size: .; J gene: TRBJ2-5; D gene: TRBD1; V gene: TRBV28; CDR3 protein: CASSPPPGQGLRETQYF; CDR3 DNA: TGTGCCAGCAGTCCCCCTCCGGGACAGGGCTTGCGAGAGACCCAGTACTTC
CDR3 length: 15; clone size: once; J gene: TRBJ2-3; D gene: .; V gene: TRBV7-9; CDR3 protein: CASSPPGRATDTQYF; CDR3 DNA: TGTGCCAGCAGCCCCCCGGGCAGGGCAACAGATACGCAGTATTTT